This T cell receptor (beta chain) was recovered during a study of T cell repertoires in cytomegalovirus infection. Study information: Well-studied HLA-B-restricted epitopes and recently identified HLA-C-restricted epitopes of CMV were both used in the study. Carrying CMV and the relevant HLA type showed in public TCR beta signatures. Study-level findings and limits: Cumulated frequencies of public TCR beta families served to identify carriers of CMV plus the relevant HLA.

As concerns this clonotype: Its matching antigen is unknown.

This CDR3 is built from 15 residues. Trimming stripped 7 bases from V and 2 bases from J, with 17 bases between. The germline gives CDR1 LNHDA, CDR2 SQIVND (reference sequence). TCRdb redid the calling of the reads with MiXCR, one entry per CDR3 protein. The profile shows 160,000 or so distinct CDR3 sequences, about 20% of them singletons. This material consisted of CD8+ T cells from cultured PBMCs, taken from culture after CMV antigen stimulation. This TCR derives from a human donor in good health (CMV status not recorded). Some clones in this sample may be carry-over from other donors' samples. The chain employs TRBV19 and TRBJ1-1; D gene ambiguous. CDR3 sequence (DNA): TGTGCCAGTACCGAAGACGGGGTCTATAACACTGAAGCTTTCTTT. This gives the protein CASTEDGVYNTEAFF.